This T cell receptor beta chain was captured in a study of preoperative IRX-2 immunotherapy in early breast cancer. Treatment defined: preoperative locoregional IRX-2 cytokine immunotherapy. Only in-frame clones appear in the TCRdb table, and some are missing; sequencing was by immunoSEQ multiplex PCR. The table lists about 89,000 clones, 75% to 90% of them singletons. Germline CDR1 reads SQVTM; CDR2 reads ANQGSEA. CDR3 length: 12 residues. Trimming pared 6 bases from V and 4 bases from J, leaving 12 bases between. The gene calls are TRBV29-1 and TRBJ2-5; D might be TRBD2 (5 bases). The sample here was tumor tissue, taken after IRX-2 immunotherapy. The sequence was obtained from a human donor with breast cancer. CDR3 loop: CSVYPGRETQYF. DNA of the CDR3: TGCAGCGTCTATCCGGGGAGAGAGACCCAGTACTTC.